These 12 T cell receptor beta chains share one sample of origin, sequenced in a study of blood T cell repertoires in COVID-19 (dated by TCRdb to about 2020). Library prep was done by the immunoSEQ multiplex PCR assay. The clones in this table, taken by TCRdb from immuneACCESS, are in-frame only. Not every clone is retained; where verified, under half of the shortfall comes from an unresolved V gene, and the cause of the rest is unknown. The sample table shows some 40,000 clones, and roughly 80% are seen once. The ten most abundant clones make up around 17% of the sample. The sample consisted of peripheral blood. These receptors originate from a man aged 65 to 85 with acute or convalescent COVID-19.

This chain links TRBV4-3 with TRBJ2-5; 11 bases are shared with TRBD2. Germline CDR1 is LGHNA and CDR2 is YSLEER. V gave up 4 bases and J gave up 1 base; unmatched junction bases: 5. This CDR3 has 16 residues. CDR3 amino acids: CASSRSSGGTQETQYF. CDR3 in DNA: TGCGCCAGCAGCCGATCTAGCGGGGGGACCCAAGAGACCCAGTACTTC.

This sequence joins TRBV21-1 and TRBJ1-4; the table's D call, TRBD1, has no DNA check behind it. TRBV21-1 has pseudogene status. The CDR3 has 15 residues. The CDR3 DNA reads as TGTGCCAGCCCAGCCACGAAACAGAAGAATGAAAAACTGTTTTTT. Translated, it gives CASPATKQKNEKLFF.

The chain carries TRBV4-1 and TRBJ2-1, with TRBD1 identical over 9 bases. Unmatched junction bases numbered 4, after V lost 4 bases and J lost 6 bases. Germline V gene sequence: CDR1 MGHRA, CDR2 YSYEKL. This CDR3 has 14 amino acids. Here the CDR3 DNA reads TGCGCCAGCAGCCTTCAGGACAGGGGCAATGAGCAGTTCTTC. It codes for CASSLQDRGNEQFF.

The chain carries TRBV18 and TRBJ2-6; 9 nucleotides align to TRBD1. Germline-derived CDR1 and CDR2 are KGHSH and LQKENI. The J segment lost 4 bases and the V segment lost 2 bases, leaving 3 bases of the junction unmatched. The CDR3 extends over 16 amino acids. The CDR3 nucleotides read TGTGCCAGCTCACCAACAGGGGGCGCCGGGGCCAACGTCCTGACTTTC. This translates into CASSPTGGAGANVLTF.

The J gene is TRBJ1-2, the V gene TRBV5-6; no clear D gene. V lost 1 base to trimming and J lost 7 bases, with 5 bases between them. This CDR3 contains 11 residues. Germline V gives CDR1 SGHDT, CDR2 YYEEEE. CDR3 region: CASSLYRGYTF. CDR3 nucleotides: TGTGCCAGCAGCTTGTATCGTGGCTACACCTTC. Drawing the rest from reference TRBV5-6 and TRBJ1-2, the complete variable domain is DAGVTQSPTHLIKTRGQQVTLRCSPKSGHDTVSWYQQALGQGPQFIFQYYEEEERQRGNFPDRFSGHQFPNYSSELNVNALLLGDSALYLCASSLYRGYTFGSGTRLTVV.

This clone was seen a few times. This chain links TRBV5-1 with TRBJ1-4, with 9 bases identical to TRBD1. CDR1 is SGHRS and CDR2 is YFSETQ in the germline V gene. J gave up 10 bases and V 2 bases, and 12 bases lay outside the gene matches. The length of the CDR3 is 16 residues. This CDR3 is CASSFDPGTGLGKLFF. CDR3 DNA sequence: TGCGCCAGCAGCTTTGACCCCGGGACAGGGTTGGGAAAACTGTTTTTT.

The chain recombines TRBV5-4 with TRBJ2-7; D not certain. Germline CDR1 reads SGHNT; CDR2 reads YYREEE (reference sequence). CDR3 size: 15 residues. V was cut by 4 bases and J by 0 bases, with 14 bases left in between. CDR3 DNA sequence: TGTGCCAGCAGCCCGCCATACTCCATCTCCTACGAGCAGTACTTC. Translating gives CASSPPYSISYEQYF.

V usage is TRBV18 and J usage is TRBJ1-1; D perhaps matches TRBD1 (6 bases). Trimming removed 1 base at V and 1 base at J, with 13 bases between. The CDR3 runs 16 residues. CDR1 is KGHSH, CDR2 LQKENI, per germline. CDR3 coding DNA: TGTGCCAGCTCACCACGTCCCGTAGGGGGGAACACTGAAGCTTTCTTT. Translating gives CASSPRPVGGNTEAFF.

This clone has more than one count but fewer than ten. V gene TRBV18 combines with J gene TRBJ1-2, with D perhaps matching TRBD1 (6 bases). CDR1 KGHSH and CDR2 LQKENI come from the germline V gene. With 6 bases removed from V and 2 bases from J, the gap between germline ends came to 22 bases. The CDR3 runs to 17 residues. In nucleotides, the CDR3 is TGTGCCAGCTCTCCAAACAACAGGGACGCCCCGAACTATGGCTACACCTTC. It encodes CASSPNNRDAPNYGYTF.

V usage is TRBV12-3 or TRBV12-4 and J usage is TRBJ2-7; D possibly corresponds to TRBD1 (6 bases). The V end was cut by 5 bases, the J end by 5 bases, with 13 bases between. There are 13 residues in the CDR3. CDR3 DNA: TGTGCCAGCAGTCACAACAGGGTAGACGAGCAGTACTTC. As protein: CASSHNRVDEQYF.

The table lists this clone with a few counts. The chain has TRBV7-2 and TRBJ2-2; tentatively, D is TRBD2 (6 bases). The CDR3 loop spans 15 amino acids. Germline lookup yields CDR1 SGHTA and CDR2 FQGNSA. Trimming took off 4 bases at V and 3 bases at J, with 12 bases between the two ends. CDR3: CASSSGLVHTGELFF. CDR3 sequence (DNA): TGTGCCAGCAGCTCGGGACTGGTTCACACCGGGGAGCTGTTTTTT.

This clone was counted only a few times. The gene calls are TRBV7-9 and TRBJ1-6, with 9 nucleotides matching TRBD1. Germline V gene data show CDR1 as SEHNR and CDR2 as FQNEAQ (reference sequence). Unmatched junction bases numbered 10, after V lost 5 bases and J lost 8 bases. CDR3 length: 16 amino acids. The CDR3 bases are TGTGCCAGCAGCGTTTACCGGGACAGGGCGGATTCACCCCTCCACTTT. This translates into CASSVYRDRADSPLHF.